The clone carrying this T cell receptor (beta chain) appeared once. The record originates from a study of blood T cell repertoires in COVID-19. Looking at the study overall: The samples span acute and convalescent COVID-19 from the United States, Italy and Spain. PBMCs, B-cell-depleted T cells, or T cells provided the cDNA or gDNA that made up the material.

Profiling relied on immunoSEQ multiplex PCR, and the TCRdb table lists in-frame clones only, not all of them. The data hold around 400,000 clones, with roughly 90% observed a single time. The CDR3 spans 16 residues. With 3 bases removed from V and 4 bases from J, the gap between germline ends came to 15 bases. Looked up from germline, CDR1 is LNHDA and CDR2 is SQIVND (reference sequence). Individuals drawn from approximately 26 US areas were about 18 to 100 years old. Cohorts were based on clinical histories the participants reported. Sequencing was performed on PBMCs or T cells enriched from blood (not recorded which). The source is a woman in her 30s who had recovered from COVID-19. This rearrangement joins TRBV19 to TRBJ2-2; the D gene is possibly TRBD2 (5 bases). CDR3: CASSIWAPGVTGELFF. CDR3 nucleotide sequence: TGTGCCAGTAGTATTTGGGCTCCCGGGGTCACCGGGGAGCTGTTTTTT.